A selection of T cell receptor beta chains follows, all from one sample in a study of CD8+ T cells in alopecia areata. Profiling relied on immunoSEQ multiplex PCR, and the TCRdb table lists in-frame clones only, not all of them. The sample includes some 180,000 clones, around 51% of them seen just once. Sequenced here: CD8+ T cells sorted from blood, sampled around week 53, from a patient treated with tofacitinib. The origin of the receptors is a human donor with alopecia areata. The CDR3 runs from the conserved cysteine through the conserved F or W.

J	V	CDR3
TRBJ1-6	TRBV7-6	CASSLDSRDSPLHF
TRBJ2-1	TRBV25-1	CASSEYVRAGTYNEQFF
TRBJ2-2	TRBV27	CASSSGGAGTGELFF
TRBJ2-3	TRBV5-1	CASSYRGRGPDDTQYF
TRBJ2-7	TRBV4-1	CASSQVVRYEQYF
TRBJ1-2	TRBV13	CASSDGDTGYGYTF
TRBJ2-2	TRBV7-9	CASSLAHNTGELFF
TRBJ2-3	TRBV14	CASSQSPGWGTDTQYF
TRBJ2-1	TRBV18	CASSRRGEYNEQFF
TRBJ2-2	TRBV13	CASSLAPRNTGELFF
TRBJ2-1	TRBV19	CASSTGLSYNEQFF
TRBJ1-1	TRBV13	CASSNDRREAFF
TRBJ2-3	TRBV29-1	CSGRTGTDTQYF
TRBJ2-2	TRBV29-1	CSVESGASANTGELFF
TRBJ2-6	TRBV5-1	CASSSRQGPAFSANVLTF
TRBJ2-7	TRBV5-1	CASSAGSYEQYF
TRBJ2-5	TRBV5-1	CASSLARTGVETQYF
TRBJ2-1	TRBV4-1	CASSQDPGPYNEQFF
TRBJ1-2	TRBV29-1	CSVEGTGYTF
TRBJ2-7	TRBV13	CASSDTGGSSYEQYF
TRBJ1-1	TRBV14	CASSHPGWTEAFF
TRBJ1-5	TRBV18	CASSSGRGNQPQHF
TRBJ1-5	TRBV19	CASSTARAWNQPQHF
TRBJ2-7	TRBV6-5	CASRDGSEQYF
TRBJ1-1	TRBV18	CASSPDGMNTEAFF
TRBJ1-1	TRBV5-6	CASSFDMVGSTEAFF
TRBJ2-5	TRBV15	CATSLLQGQETQYF
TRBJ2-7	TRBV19	CASSIVAGARYEQYF
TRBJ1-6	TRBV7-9	CASSMQPSPLHF
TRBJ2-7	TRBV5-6	CASSPKRGQEPLWYEQYF
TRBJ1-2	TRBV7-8	CASSSSLDSPYGYTF
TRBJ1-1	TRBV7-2	CASSLMPVNTEAFF
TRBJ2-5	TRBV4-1	CASSQPGEETQYF
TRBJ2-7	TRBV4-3	CASSPGPQGSSYEQYF
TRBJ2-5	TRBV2	CASQDRDRLQETQYF
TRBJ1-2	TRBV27	CASSSLPGLQGYTF
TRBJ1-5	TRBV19	CASRPDRASNQPQHF
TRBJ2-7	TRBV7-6	CASSSGPNYEQYF
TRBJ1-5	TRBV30	CAWSVGDDQPQHF
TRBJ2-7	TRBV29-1	CSVLAGGPHEQYF
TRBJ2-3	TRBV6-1	CASRSTSGGPDTQYF
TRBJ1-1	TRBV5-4	CASSLGTEAFF